Included here is one TCR beta chain sequence, with context. Its target is not known. The CDR3 spans 14 residues. Germline V lookup: CDR1 SGHRS, CDR2 YFSETQ. V lost 2 bases, J lost 11 bases, and 19 bases lay in between. Some clones are missing from TCRdb's copy, which holds only in-frame ones; the method was immunoSEQ multiplex PCR. Of 20,000 to 25,000 clones listed, about nine tenths are singletons. Sorted regulatory T cells were CD4-positive, CD25-high and CD127-low or negative. The sample is drawn from a study of B cell selection in AIRE deficiency. General observations from the study: Only TCRbeta was sequenced; about 35% of shared healthy Treg sequences appeared in Tconv. Roughly 29% of healthy-shared Treg TCRbeta sequences appeared in patient Tconv cells.

This rearrangement joins TRBV5-1 to TRBJ1-1; D might be TRBD1 (5 bases). The clonotype comes from a human donor in good health. Sequenced material: CD4+CD25+ Tregs sorted from PBMCs. CDR3 DNA: TGCGCCAGCAGCTTACTTGACAGCCAGACGGAGGCTTTCTTT. Amino acid sequence: CASSLLDSQTEAFF.